The rows below give T cell receptor beta chains drawn from one sample of a study of clonality assessment in lymphoblastic leukemia. TCRdb processed the PCR reads anew with MiXCR; each CDR3 protein has one entry. The repertoire table contains approximately 27 distinct CDR3 sequences. The receptor source for this set is a human donor with acute lymphoblastic leukemia. Both conserved end residues are part of each CDR3. Size is stated as once, few, many or a size class.

TRBV11-2 hyperexpanded CASSGLWGETQYF
TRBV20-1 hyperexpanded CSAMGQTGSPLHF
TRBV20-1 hyperexpanded CSAFSGGDVETQYF
TRBV28 few CASSFQNRANKPQHF
TRBV15 hyperexpanded CATGVGALRGDEQFF
TRBV27 large CASSPWTGMNTEAFF
TRBV7-2 hyperexpanded CASSLVAGGGNTIYF
TRBV20-1 hyperexpanded CSARDQESGYTF
TRBV11-2 hyperexpanded CASSHDRAYGYTF
TRBV12-3/TRBV12-4 hyperexpanded CASSLRLAGTPGELFF
TRBV4-3 few CASSQVWKGREQYF